This is a list of T cell receptor beta chains from one sample in a study of cytomegalovirus exposure and HLA in healthy donors. The repertoire was sequenced with immunoSEQ multiplex PCR; TCRdb's copy has only in-frame clones and lacks some. The sample lists 55,000 to 75,000 clones, roughly 77% occurring once. What was sequenced was PBMCs. The receptors shown here come from a young man in good health and CMV-seropositive. Both conserved end residues are part of each CDR3. D genes are given only for firm matches. Not all rows give a size; the values are once, few, many and, for expanded clones, a class.

clone size,V gene,D gene,J gene,CDR3 protein,CDR3 DNA
.,TRBV6-5,TRBD2,TRBJ2-7,CASSYRPGGDEQYF,TGTGCCAGCAGTTACCGCCCGGGGGGGGACGAGCAGTACTTC
.,TRBV10-3,.,TRBJ1-1,CAIRTGKNTEAFF,TGTGCCATTAGAACAGGGAAGAACACTGAAGCTTTCTTT
.,TRBV30,.,TRBJ1-5,CAWSVGRASNQPQHF,TGTGCCTGGAGTGTGGGCAGGGCTAGCAATCAGCCCCAGCATTTT
.,TRBV5-6,.,TRBJ1-2,CASSFEGGRNYGYTF,TGTGCCAGCAGCTTTGAGGGCGGGAGAAACTATGGCTACACCTTC
.,TRBV5-1,.,TRBJ1-1,CASSVPGGGTEAFF,TGCGCCAGCAGCGTACCCGGGGGGGGAACTGAAGCTTTCTTT
.,TRBV28,TRBD1,TRBJ1-1,CASSLGQGTAAFF,TGTGCCAGCAGTTTGGGGCAGGGGACAGCGGCTTTCTTT
.,TRBV2,TRBD1,TRBJ2-3,CAGGTGRTDTQYF,TGTGCCGGTGGGACAGGGCGCACAGATACGCAGTATTTT
.,TRBV5-6,TRBD1,TRBJ2-6,CASSFTGAGANVLTF,TGTGCCAGCAGTTTCACAGGGGCGGGGGCCAACGTCCTGACTTTC
.,TRBV4-3,TRBD1,TRBJ1-2,CASSQNRGPSNYGYTF,TGCGCCAGCAGCCAAAACAGGGGGCCCTCTAACTATGGCTACACCTTC
few,TRBV6-4,TRBD1,TRBJ2-5,CASSLLVGTGDTKTQYF,TGTGCCAGCAGCCTCCTGGTAGGGACAGGGGATACAAAGACCCAGTACTTC
.,TRBV19,.,TRBJ1-2,CASSRGSYGYTF,TGTGCCAGTAGTAGAGGGTCCTATGGCTACACCTTC
.,TRBV4-3,TRBD1,TRBJ2-7,CASSQERQGWYEQYF,TGCGCCAGCAGCCAGGAGAGACAGGGTTGGTACGAGCAGTACTTC
.,TRBV28,TRBD1,TRBJ2-7,CASSSRDRVSEQYF,TGTGCCAGCAGTTCCCGGGACAGGGTAAGCGAGCAGTACTTC
.,TRBV5-1,.,TRBJ1-4,CASSGGGTTANEKLFF,TGCGCCAGCAGCGGTGGGGGGACCACGGCTAATGAAAAACTGTTTTTT
.,TRBV5-1,TRBD1,TRBJ1-1,CASSSHGQGDTEAFF,TGCGCCAGCAGCTCCCACGGACAGGGCGACACTGAAGCTTTCTTT
.,TRBV7-2,TRBD1,TRBJ2-5,CASSPRTTGSGIQETQYF,TGTGCCAGCAGCCCCCGAACGACAGGGAGCGGAATCCAAGAGACCCAGTACTTC
.,TRBV9,TRBD1,TRBJ2-6,CASSTGQGLSSGANVLTF,TGTGCCAGCAGCACGGGACAGGGCCTTAGCTCTGGGGCCAACGTCCTGACTTTC
.,TRBV7-9,.,TRBJ1-4,CASRPPGGTNEKLFF,TGTGCCAGCAGACCCCCGGGGGGCACTAATGAAAAACTGTTTTTT
.,TRBV11-1,.,TRBJ2-7,CASSFLGLAGTDEQYF,TGTGCCAGCAGCTTTTTAGGGCTGGCGGGGACTGACGAGCAGTACTTC
few,TRBV6-6,.,TRBJ1-1,CASSVNTEAFF,TGTGCCAGCAGCGTGAACACTGAAGCTTTCTTT
.,TRBV10-3,.,TRBJ1-2,CAIREGEHGYTF,TGTGCCATCAGAGAAGGGGAACATGGCTACACCTTC
once,TRBV6-5,TRBD2,TRBJ2-1,CASSYSDGRVEQFF,TGTGCCAGCAGTTATTCGGACGGGAGGGTTGAGCAGTTCTTC
.,TRBV18,.,TRBJ1-1,CASSPIYSGELRAEAFF,TGTGCCAGCTCACCAATTTATAGTGGGGAGTTAAGGGCTGAAGCTTTCTTT
.,TRBV6-5,TRBD2,TRBJ2-7,CASSYSWEGRQYF,TGTGCCAGCAGTTACTCTTGGGAGGGCCGGCAGTACTTC
.,TRBV27,.,TRBJ2-5,CASRLVGLAETQYF,TGTGCCAGCAGGTTGGTTGGGCTAGCGGAGACCCAGTACTTC
once,TRBV5-1,TRBD2,TRBJ2-5,CASSLAARGEETQYF,TGCGCCAGCAGCTTGGCGGCGCGGGGGGAAGAGACCCAGTACTTC
.,TRBV7-2,TRBD2,TRBJ2-7,CASSLLGGGTYEQYF,TGTGCCAGCAGCTTATTGGGCGGGGGAACCTACGAGCAGTACTTC
.,TRBV6-1,TRBD2,TRBJ2-1,CASSSLAGGNNEQFF,TGTGCCAGCAGTTCCCTAGCGGGGGGTAACAATGAGCAGTTCTTC
.,TRBV11-1,TRBD1,TRBJ2-2,CASSLGLWGTGAGELFF,TGTGCCAGCAGCTTAGGGCTGTGGGGCACAGGGGCCGGGGAGCTGTTTTTT
.,TRBV7-2,.,TRBJ2-7,CASTSSYEQYF,TGTGCCAGCACGAGCTCCTACGAGCAGTACTTC
few,TRBV27,TRBD1,TRBJ1-6,CASTIRTGGISPLHF,TGTGCCAGCACCATAAGGACAGGGGGCATCTCACCCCTCCACTTT
.,TRBV7-9,TRBD1,TRBJ1-4,CASRAGTGPGEKLFF,TGTGCCAGCAGAGCCGGGACAGGGCCTGGGGAAAAACTGTTTTTT
.,TRBV7-2,.,TRBJ1-1,CASSLAGGSEAFF,TGTGCCAGCAGCTTAGCTGGGGGCTCGGAAGCTTTCTTT
.,TRBV5-1,.,TRBJ1-1,CARPATGRLAEAFF,TGCGCCAGACCTGCGACAGGCAGATTAGCTGAAGCTTTCTTT